A selection of T cell receptor beta chains follows, all from one sample in a study of technical replicates of blood from several donors. Here immunoSEQ multiplex PCR was the method, and the copy in TCRdb shows in-frame clones only, minus some. The sample carries tens of thousands of clones, nearly 97% recorded once. Sequencing was done on a sample of T cells isolated from PBMCs. The source is a human donor in good health. CDR3s include the opening cysteine and the closing phenylalanine or tryptophan. The D gene is left open where the match is weak. Clone size is stated in some rows and not others, as once, few, many or a class when expanded.

j_gene: TRBJ1-6
abundance: .
d_gene: .
v_gene: TRBV7-9
CDR3nt: TGTGCCAGCAGCTTAGGTCGGCGGGACGTTGAGGGTTCACCCCTCCACTTT
CDR3aa: CASSLGRRDVEGSPLHF

j_gene: TRBJ2-1
abundance: .
d_gene: .
v_gene: TRBV11-2
CDR3nt: TGTGCCAGCAGCTCACACTCGGGGCCGAGGGGGTATGAGCAGTTCTTC
CDR3aa: CASSSHSGPRGYEQFF

j_gene: TRBJ2-3
abundance: .
d_gene: TRBD2
v_gene: TRBV4-1
CDR3nt: TGCGCCAGCAGCAAAATACACCTAGCGGTAAACACAGATACGCAGTATTTT
CDR3aa: CASSKIHLAVNTDTQYF

j_gene: TRBJ1-5
abundance: .
d_gene: .
v_gene: TRBV18
CDR3nt: TGTGCCAGCTCACCAAGAGGATACAGCAATCAGCCCCAGCATTTT
CDR3aa: CASSPRGYSNQPQHF

j_gene: TRBJ1-1
abundance: once
d_gene: TRBD1
v_gene: TRBV4-1
CDR3nt: TGCGCCAGCAGCCAACCAATCCGGGACAGGAACACTGAAGCTTTCTTT
CDR3aa: CASSQPIRDRNTEAFF

j_gene: TRBJ2-7
abundance: .
d_gene: TRBD1
v_gene: TRBV19
CDR3nt: TGTGCCAGTAGGTATGGGGCAGGGGGCGAATACGAGCAGTACTTC
CDR3aa: CASRYGAGGEYEQYF

j_gene: TRBJ2-7
abundance: .
d_gene: .
v_gene: TRBV1
CDR3nt: TGCACCAGCAGCCCAGGGACTTTTGCCTACGAGCAGTACTTC
CDR3aa: CTSSPGTFAYEQYF

j_gene: TRBJ1-2
abundance: once
d_gene: TRBD1
v_gene: TRBV9
CDR3nt: TGTGCCAGCAGCGTAGGCGGGACAGGGGGCTTAGGCTACACCTTC
CDR3aa: CASSVGGTGGLGYTF

j_gene: TRBJ2-5
abundance: .
d_gene: TRBD2
v_gene: TRBV11-2
CDR3nt: TGTGCCAGCAGCTATGTGGGACTAGCGGGAGAGACCCAGTACTTC
CDR3aa: CASSYVGLAGETQYF

j_gene: TRBJ2-5
abundance: .
d_gene: .
v_gene: TRBV15
CDR3nt: TGTGCCACCAGCAGAGACCGGGGTCAAGAGACCCAGTACTTC
CDR3aa: CATSRDRGQETQYF

j_gene: TRBJ2-1
abundance: .
d_gene: TRBD2
v_gene: TRBV6-1
CDR3nt: TGTGCCAGCCATGGGAGCGGGAGCGCCTACAATGAGCAGTTCTTC
CDR3aa: CASHGSGSAYNEQFF

j_gene: TRBJ1-1
abundance: once
d_gene: .
v_gene: TRBV7-8
CDR3nt: TGTGCCAGCACCCTAGGGGGAGTAAACACTGAAGCTTTCTTT
CDR3aa: CASTLGGVNTEAFF

j_gene: TRBJ1-3
abundance: once
d_gene: .
v_gene: TRBV30
CDR3nt: TGTGCCTGGAGGAGCAATGGTGGAAACACCATATATTTT
CDR3aa: CAWRSNGGNTIYF

j_gene: TRBJ1-1
abundance: .
d_gene: .
v_gene: TRBV6-5
CDR3nt: TGTGCCAGCAGTCAGATGACAGGCACTGAAGCTTTCTTT
CDR3aa: CASSQMTGTEAFF

j_gene: TRBJ2-1
abundance: .
d_gene: TRBD2
v_gene: TRBV7-9
CDR3nt: TGTGCCCTACTCCTGATGGCTAGCGGGAGGAAGGGGGATGAGCAGTTCTTC
CDR3aa: CALLLMASGRKGDEQFF

j_gene: TRBJ1-4
abundance: .
d_gene: .
v_gene: TRBV7-9
CDR3nt: TGTGCCAGCAGCTTAGCGCGAGCAGGAACAACTAATGAAAAACTGTTTTTT
CDR3aa: CASSLARAGTTNEKLFF

j_gene: TRBJ2-7
abundance: .
d_gene: TRBD2
v_gene: TRBV10-2
CDR3nt: TGCGCCAGCCGCCAACTAGCGGGATCCTACGAGCAGTACTTC
CDR3aa: CASRQLAGSYEQYF

j_gene: TRBJ2-5
abundance: .
d_gene: .
v_gene: TRBV15
CDR3nt: TGTGCCACCAGCAGAGATACAGGGATGGGGGAGACCCAGTACTTC
CDR3aa: CATSRDTGMGETQYF

j_gene: TRBJ2-1
abundance: .
d_gene: .
v_gene: TRBV4-1
CDR3nt: TGCGCCAGCAGCCAAGTATCAATTCAAGCCGATGAGCAGTTCTTC
CDR3aa: CASSQVSIQADEQFF

j_gene: TRBJ2-1
abundance: .
d_gene: .
v_gene: TRBV7-9
CDR3nt: TGTGCCAGCAGCTTAGTCACAGCTTACAATGAGCAGTTCTTC
CDR3aa: CASSLVTAYNEQFF

j_gene: TRBJ2-7
abundance: .
d_gene: .
v_gene: TRBV30
CDR3nt: TGTGCCTGGAGTGTATCCAGCCAGGCCTACGAGCAGTACTTC
CDR3aa: CAWSVSSQAYEQYF

j_gene: TRBJ2-3
abundance: .
d_gene: TRBD1
v_gene: TRBV6-5
CDR3nt: TGTGCCAGCAGTCAGGGACAGACTAGCACAGATACGCAGTATTTT
CDR3aa: CASSQGQTSTDTQYF

j_gene: TRBJ2-5
abundance: .
d_gene: TRBD2
v_gene: TRBV5-1
CDR3nt: TGCGCCAGCAGCCCCACTAGCGGCCAAGAGACCCAGTACTTC
CDR3aa: CASSPTSGQETQYF

j_gene: TRBJ2-3
abundance: .
d_gene: TRBD1
v_gene: TRBV6-4
CDR3nt: TGTGCCAGCAGTGACTGGGGGACAGGGACAGATACGCAGTATTTT
CDR3aa: CASSDWGTGTDTQYF

j_gene: TRBJ2-7
abundance: .
d_gene: TRBD1
v_gene: TRBV4-1
CDR3nt: TGCGCCAGCAGCCCACAAACAGGGGGAACCTACGAGCAGTACTTC
CDR3aa: CASSPQTGGTYEQYF

j_gene: TRBJ1-4
abundance: .
d_gene: TRBD1
v_gene: TRBV7-2
CDR3nt: TGTGCCAGCAGCTCGACAGGGCGCAGAGAAAAACTGTTTTTT
CDR3aa: CASSSTGRREKLFF

j_gene: TRBJ1-1
abundance: .
d_gene: .
v_gene: TRBV4-1
CDR3nt: TGCGCCAGCAGCCAAGATATATCCAGGGCTTTAGATAACACTGAAGCTTTCTTT
CDR3aa: CASSQDISRALDNTEAFF

j_gene: TRBJ2-2
abundance: .
d_gene: .
v_gene: TRBV4-1
CDR3nt: TGCGCCAGCAGCCAAGGAGAGGGTTCCACCGGGGAGCTGTTTTTT
CDR3aa: CASSQGEGSTGELFF

j_gene: TRBJ1-2
abundance: .
d_gene: .
v_gene: TRBV7-2
CDR3nt: TGTGCCAGCAGCAATGGGGCAATTTATGGCTACACCTTC
CDR3aa: CASSNGAIYGYTF

j_gene: TRBJ1-3
abundance: .
d_gene: .
v_gene: TRBV19
CDR3nt: TGTGCCAGTAGTTTGGGCCTCTCTGGAAACACCATATATTTT
CDR3aa: CASSLGLSGNTIYF

j_gene: TRBJ2-5
abundance: .
d_gene: TRBD2
v_gene: TRBV6-5
CDR3nt: TGTGCCAGCAGTTACGGGGTAGCGGGATTACGAGAGACCCAGTACTTC
CDR3aa: CASSYGVAGLRETQYF

j_gene: TRBJ1-1
abundance: .
d_gene: .
v_gene: TRBV11-1
CDR3nt: TGTGCCAGCAGCTTAGACAGGGACGCCGTCGGGAACACTGAAGCTTTCTTT
CDR3aa: CASSLDRDAVGNTEAFF

j_gene: TRBJ1-4
abundance: .
d_gene: TRBD1
v_gene: TRBV27
CDR3nt: TGTGCCAGCAGCTACGTAACAGGGGGCGCGGAGGAAAAACTGTTTTTT
CDR3aa: CASSYVTGGAEEKLFF

j_gene: TRBJ2-1
abundance: .
d_gene: TRBD2
v_gene: TRBV25-1
CDR3nt: TGTGCCAGCAGTGAGCCGGGACTAGGCTCCTACAATGAGCAGTTCTTC
CDR3aa: CASSEPGLGSYNEQFF

j_gene: TRBJ2-2
abundance: .
d_gene: .
v_gene: TRBV15
CDR3nt: TGTGCCACCAGTAGGACAGCGAACACCGGGGAGCTGTTTTTT
CDR3aa: CATSRTANTGELFF

j_gene: TRBJ1-2
abundance: .
d_gene: TRBD1
v_gene: TRBV4-1
CDR3nt: TGCGCCAGCAGCCAACTGGTGACAGGGGGACGGAACTATGGCTACACCTTC
CDR3aa: CASSQLVTGGRNYGYTF

j_gene: TRBJ1-5
abundance: once
d_gene: .
v_gene: TRBV27
CDR3nt: TGTGCCAGCAGTTTTAGGGGCGCTGGGGATCAGCCCCAGCATTTT
CDR3aa: CASSFRGAGDQPQHF

j_gene: TRBJ1-1
abundance: few
d_gene: .
v_gene: TRBV10-3
CDR3nt: TGTGCCATCAGTTCCCCAGGGAATCAAGCTTTCTTT
CDR3aa: CAISSPGNQAFF

j_gene: TRBJ2-3
abundance: .
d_gene: .
v_gene: TRBV6-4
CDR3nt: TGTGCCAGCAGAATAGCGGAGGGCACAGATACGCAGTATTTT
CDR3aa: CASRIAEGTDTQYF

j_gene: TRBJ2-1
abundance: .
d_gene: TRBD2
v_gene: TRBV5-1
CDR3nt: TGCGCCAGCAGCCCTCGACTAGCGGGAGGATCCTACAATGAGCAGTTCTTC
CDR3aa: CASSPRLAGGSYNEQFF

j_gene: TRBJ1-5
abundance: .
d_gene: .
v_gene: TRBV25-1
CDR3nt: TGTGCCAGCAGTGAAGAGGCTCAGCCCCAGCATTTT
CDR3aa: CASSEEAQPQHF